This TCR beta chain was sequenced for a study of CD8 T cells in ankylosing spondylitis. Study outcomes and limitations: CD8+ disease-linked clones were present at relatively low frequencies in blood. Seven to nine highly homologous variants formed a TCR beta motif that appeared characteristic of ankylosing spondylitis blood. Past research had described some motif variants in reactive arthritis synovial fluid and blood.

This clonotype was seen many times. Its cognate antigen is unknown. CDR1 and CDR2 from the germline V gene are ENHRY and SYGVKD. This CDR3 comprises 13 residues. Trimming shortened V by 6 bases and J by 1 base, and 8 bases separated the two germline ends. Scientists made TCR beta libraries using quantitative 5'-RACE with molecular barcodes. One entry per CDR3 protein results from TCRdb running MiXCR on the 5' RACE reads. The table includes 200,000 to 300,000 distinct CDR3 sequences, approximately 8.4% detected once. This chain links TRBV10-3 with TRBJ2-3; either TRBD1 or TRBD2 may fit D (5 bases each). Sequencing was done on a sample of blood, either unsorted or a sorted T cell fraction (not recorded which). This TCR was recovered from a female donor with ankylosing spondylitis or in good health (not recorded which). This CDR3 is CAIRGPGTDTQYF. As DNA, the CDR3 is TGTGCCATCAGGGGACCTGGCACAGATACGCAGTATTTT.